The clone carrying this TCR beta chain was seen ten or more times. Its target is not known. The sample originates from a study of shared clonotypes between healthy human individuals. Study-level points and caveats: Investigators expected sequencing depth to affect clonotype sharing among donors. Among several donors, approximately 5.4% of naive CD4 clonotypes were found in common.

Sorted-subset replicate PCR reactions were performed with around 210 ng DNA, corresponding to roughly 30,000 T cell genomes. TCRdb's copy holds only in-frame clones and misses some; the assay was immunoSEQ multiplex PCR. The data hold about 1.1 million clones, with 75% to 85% observed a single time. The sequenced sample was memory CD4+ T cells from PBMCs. Subset defined: CD45RA-negative fraction. This TCR was sampled from a man younger than 35 in good health. Some clones in this sample may be carry-over from other donors' samples.

The CDR3, as DNA: TGCAGCGCCGGCGGTGCCGGGACAGGGACTTACAATGAGCAGTTCTTC. Protein product: CSAGGAGTGTYNEQFF. The V call is TRBV29-1, the J call TRBJ2-1; 9 bases align to TRBD1. The junction had 14 bases not matched to a gene; V was cut back by 7 bases and J by 4 bases. From germline, CDR1 is SQVTM and CDR2 ANQGSEA. This CDR3 spans 16 amino acids.